This TCR beta chain is from a study of regulatory T cells in long-lasting Graves disease. Study outcomes and limitations: Relative to new patients (roughly 950), persistent patients exhibited greater sharing of public clonotypes (about 2,700).

The CDR3 contains 14 residues. Per germline, CDR1 SEHNR and CDR2 FQNEAQ (reference sequence). As for time point: persistent/refractory GD, antithyroid drugs over 5 years with positive TRAb. The TCR library used RNA extracted from PBMCs. With respect to this clonotype: Its target is not known. One end of the junction fails to match germline, which may point to a read error.

HTBI primers from iRepertoire and Arm-PCR of CDR3 regions yielded the TCR beta libraries. TCRdb reprocessed the multiplex PCR reads via MiXCR and lists one record per CDR3 protein. The data show over 350,000 distinct CDR3 sequences, with 20% to 25% seen just once and less than 25% held by the top ten. This sequence joins TRBV7-9 and TRBJ2-7; TRBD1 aligns across 7 bases. This receptor was taken from a female donor with Graves disease. This material consisted of peripheral blood mononuclear cells (PBMCs), taken when the disease was refractory, from a patient treated with antithyroid drugs. The CDR3 spells CASSSDRASYVQYF. The CDR3 DNA reads as TGTGCCAGCAGCTCCGACAGGGCCAGCTACGTGCAGTACTTC.